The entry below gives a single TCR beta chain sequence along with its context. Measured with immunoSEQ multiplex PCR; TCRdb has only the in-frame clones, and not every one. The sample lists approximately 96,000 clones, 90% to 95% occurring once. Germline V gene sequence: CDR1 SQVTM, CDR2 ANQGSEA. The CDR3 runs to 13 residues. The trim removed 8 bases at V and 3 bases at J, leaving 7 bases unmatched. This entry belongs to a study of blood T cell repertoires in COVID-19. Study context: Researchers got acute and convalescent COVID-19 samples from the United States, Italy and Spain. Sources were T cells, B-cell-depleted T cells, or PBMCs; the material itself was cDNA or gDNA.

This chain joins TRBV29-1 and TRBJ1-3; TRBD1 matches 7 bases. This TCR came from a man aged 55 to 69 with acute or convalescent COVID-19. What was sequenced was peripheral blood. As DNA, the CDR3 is TGCAGCATCAGACAGGGAGGTGGAAACACCATATATTTT. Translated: CSIRQGGGNTIYF.